Described below is a single T cell receptor (beta chain) sequence and its context. Its antigen remains unknown. The data are from a study of T cells in localized non-small cell lung cancer. The data were produced by immunoSEQ multiplex PCR, yet TCRdb's version contains in-frame clones alone and is incomplete. Of approximately 81,000 clones listed, 85% to 90% are singletons. Study results and limitations: Prolonged overall survival went with higher T cell density in the blood. In adjacent lung, a median about 54 of the top 100 tumor clones were found. Exceeding tumor, uninvolved adjacent lung had the highest T cell clonality.

The CDR3 sequence is 14 residues long. V was pared by 3 bases and J by 1 base, with 11 bases between. CDR1 is SQVTM and CDR2 is ANQGSEA in the germline V gene. The chain carries TRBV29-1 and TRBJ2-3; D is uncertain. The sequencing used peripheral blood, collected before any cancer treatment. The TCR originated in a woman aged 35-70 years with stage I squamous cell lung carcinoma. CDR3: CSVDHPQGTDTQYF. The CDR3 DNA is TGCAGCGTTGATCACCCGCAAGGCACAGATACGCAGTATTTT.